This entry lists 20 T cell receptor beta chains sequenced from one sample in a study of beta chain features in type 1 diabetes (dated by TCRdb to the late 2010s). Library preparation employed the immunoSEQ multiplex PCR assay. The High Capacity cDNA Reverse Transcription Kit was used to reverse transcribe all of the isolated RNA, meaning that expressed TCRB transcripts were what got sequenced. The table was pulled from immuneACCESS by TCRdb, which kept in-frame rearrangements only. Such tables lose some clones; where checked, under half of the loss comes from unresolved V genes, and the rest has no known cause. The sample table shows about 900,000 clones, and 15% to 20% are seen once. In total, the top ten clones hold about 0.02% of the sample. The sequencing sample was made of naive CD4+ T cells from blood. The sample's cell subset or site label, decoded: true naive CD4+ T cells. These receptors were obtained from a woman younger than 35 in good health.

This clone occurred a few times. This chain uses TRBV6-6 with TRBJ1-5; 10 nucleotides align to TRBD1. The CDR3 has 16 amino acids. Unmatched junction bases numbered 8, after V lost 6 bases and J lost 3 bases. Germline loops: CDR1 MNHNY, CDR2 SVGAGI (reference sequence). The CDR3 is CASREPGQGFNQPQHF. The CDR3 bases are TGTGCCAGCAGGGAACCGGGACAGGGGTTCAATCAGCCCCAGCATTTT.

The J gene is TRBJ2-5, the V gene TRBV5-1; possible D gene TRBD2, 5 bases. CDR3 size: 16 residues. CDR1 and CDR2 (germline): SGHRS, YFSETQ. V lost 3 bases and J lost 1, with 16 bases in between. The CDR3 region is CASSSGDTGSQETQYF. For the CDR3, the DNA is TGCGCCAGCAGCTCGGGTGACACGGGATCCCAAGAGACCCAGTACTTC.

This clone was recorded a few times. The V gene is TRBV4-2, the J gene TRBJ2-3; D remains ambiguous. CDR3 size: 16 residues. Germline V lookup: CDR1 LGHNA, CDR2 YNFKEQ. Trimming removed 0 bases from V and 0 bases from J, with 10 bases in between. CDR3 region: CASSQDAWSSTDTQYF. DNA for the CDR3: TGTGCCAGCAGCCAAGATGCGTGGAGTAGCACAGATACGCAGTATTTT.

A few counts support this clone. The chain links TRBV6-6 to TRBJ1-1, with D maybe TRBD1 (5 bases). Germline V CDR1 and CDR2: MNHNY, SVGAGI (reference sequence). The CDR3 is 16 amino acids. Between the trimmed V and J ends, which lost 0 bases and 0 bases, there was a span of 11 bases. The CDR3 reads CASSYSAGHMNTEAFF. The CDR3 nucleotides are TGTGCCAGCAGTTACTCCGCAGGGCATATGAACACTGAAGCTTTCTTT.

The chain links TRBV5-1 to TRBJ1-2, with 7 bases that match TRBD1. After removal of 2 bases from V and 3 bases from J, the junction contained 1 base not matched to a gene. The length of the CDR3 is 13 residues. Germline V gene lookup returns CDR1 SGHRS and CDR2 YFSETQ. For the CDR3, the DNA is TGCGCCAGCAGCTTAGGACAGGACTATGGCTACACCTTC. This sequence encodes CASSLGQDYGYTF.

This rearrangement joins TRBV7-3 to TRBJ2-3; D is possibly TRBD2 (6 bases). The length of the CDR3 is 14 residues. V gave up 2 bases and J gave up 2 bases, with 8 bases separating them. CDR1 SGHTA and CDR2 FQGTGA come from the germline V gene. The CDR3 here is CASSLSSATDTQYF. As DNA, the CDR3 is TGTGCCAGCAGCTTATCTAGCGCCACAGATACGCAGTATTTT.

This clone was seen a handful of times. The CDR3 DNA reads TGTGCCAGCAGCGGGGGAGAACGGGAGACCCAGTACTTC. Its protein product is CASSGGERETQYF. The chain has TRBV9 and TRBJ2-5; D might be TRBD2 (5 bases). This CDR3 comprises 13 residues. The V gene lost 3 bases and the J gene lost 5 bases, with 11 bases spanning the gap. The germline gives CDR1 SGDLS, CDR2 YYNGEE. Full variable domain (missing parts from reference TRBV9 and TRBJ2-5): DSGVTQTPKHLITATGQRVTLRCSPRSGDLSVYWYQQSLDQGLQFLIQYYNGEERAKGNILERFSAQQFPDLHSELNLSSLELGDSALYFCASSGGERETQYFGPGTRLLVL.

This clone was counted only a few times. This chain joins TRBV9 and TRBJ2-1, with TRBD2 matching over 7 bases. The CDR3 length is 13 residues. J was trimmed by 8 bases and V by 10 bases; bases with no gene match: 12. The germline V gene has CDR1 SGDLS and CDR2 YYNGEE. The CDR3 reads CASSPGAGYEQFF. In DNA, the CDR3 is TGTGCCTCCTCCCCGGGAGCGGGGTATGAGCAGTTCTTC.

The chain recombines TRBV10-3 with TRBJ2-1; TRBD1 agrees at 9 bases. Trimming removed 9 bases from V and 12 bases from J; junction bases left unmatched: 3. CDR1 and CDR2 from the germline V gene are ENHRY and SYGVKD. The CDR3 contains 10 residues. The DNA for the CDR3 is TGTGCCATGGGACAGGGTGGGCAGTTCTTC. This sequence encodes CAMGQGGQFF.

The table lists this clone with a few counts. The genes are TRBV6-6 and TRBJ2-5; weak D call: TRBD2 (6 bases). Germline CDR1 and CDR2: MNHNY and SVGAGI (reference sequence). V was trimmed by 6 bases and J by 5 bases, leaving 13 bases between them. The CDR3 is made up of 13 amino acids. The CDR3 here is CASSPPREETQYF. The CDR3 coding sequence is TGTGCCAGCAGCCCTCCACGGGAGGAGACCCAGTACTTC.

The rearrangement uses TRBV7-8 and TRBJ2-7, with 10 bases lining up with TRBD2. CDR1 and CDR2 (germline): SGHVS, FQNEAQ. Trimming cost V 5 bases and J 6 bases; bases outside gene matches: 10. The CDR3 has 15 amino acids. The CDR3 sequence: CASSKRSGRAPEQYF. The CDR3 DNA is TGTGCCAGCAGCAAACGAAGCGGGAGGGCCCCCGAGCAGTACTTC.

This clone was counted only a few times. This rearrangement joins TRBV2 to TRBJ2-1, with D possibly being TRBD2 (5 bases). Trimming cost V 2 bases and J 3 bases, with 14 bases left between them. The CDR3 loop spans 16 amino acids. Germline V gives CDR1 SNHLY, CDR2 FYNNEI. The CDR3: CASSERLTRGYNEQFF. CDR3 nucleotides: TGTGCCAGCAGTGAAAGGTTGACACGGGGCTACAATGAGCAGTTCTTC.

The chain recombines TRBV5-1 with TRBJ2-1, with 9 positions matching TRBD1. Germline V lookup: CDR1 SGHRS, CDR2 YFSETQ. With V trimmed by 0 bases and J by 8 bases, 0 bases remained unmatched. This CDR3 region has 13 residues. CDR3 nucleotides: TGCGCCAGCAGCTTGGACAGGGGGCATGAGCAGTTCTTC. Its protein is CASSLDRGHEQFF. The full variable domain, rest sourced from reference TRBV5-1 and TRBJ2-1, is KAGVTQTPRYLIKTRGQQVTLSCSPISGHRSVSWYQQTPGQGLQFLFEYFSETQRNKGNFPGRFSGRQFSNSRSEMNVSTLELGDSALYLCASSLDRGHEQFFGPGTRLTVL.

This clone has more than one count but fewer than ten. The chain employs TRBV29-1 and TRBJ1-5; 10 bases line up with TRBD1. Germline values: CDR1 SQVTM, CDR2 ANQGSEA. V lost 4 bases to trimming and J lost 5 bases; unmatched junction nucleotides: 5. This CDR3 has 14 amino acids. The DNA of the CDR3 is TGCAGCGTTGGGGCCGGGACAGGGGATCAGCCCCAGCATTTT. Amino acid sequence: CSVGAGTGDQPQHF.

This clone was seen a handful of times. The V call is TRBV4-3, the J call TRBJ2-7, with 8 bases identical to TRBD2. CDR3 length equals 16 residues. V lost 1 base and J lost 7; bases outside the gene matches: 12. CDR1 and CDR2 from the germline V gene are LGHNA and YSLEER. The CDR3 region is CASSQAPAGVRREQYF. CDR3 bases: TGCGCCAGCAGCCAAGCTCCAGCGGGAGTTCGACGGGAGCAGTACTTC.

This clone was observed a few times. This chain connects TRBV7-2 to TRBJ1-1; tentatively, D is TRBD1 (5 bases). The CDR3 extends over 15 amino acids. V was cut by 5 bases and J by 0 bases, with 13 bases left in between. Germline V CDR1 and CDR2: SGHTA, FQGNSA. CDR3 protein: CASSQAGGVNTEAFF. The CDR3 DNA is TGTGCCAGCAGCCAGGCCGGGGGGGTGAACACTGAAGCTTTCTTT.

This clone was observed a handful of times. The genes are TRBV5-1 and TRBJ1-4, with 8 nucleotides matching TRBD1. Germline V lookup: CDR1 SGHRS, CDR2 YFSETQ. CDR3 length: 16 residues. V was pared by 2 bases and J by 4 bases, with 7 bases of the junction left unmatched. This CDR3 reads CASSFGQGLYNEKLFF. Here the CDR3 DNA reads TGCGCCAGCAGCTTTGGACAGGGCCTATATAATGAAAAACTGTTTTTT.

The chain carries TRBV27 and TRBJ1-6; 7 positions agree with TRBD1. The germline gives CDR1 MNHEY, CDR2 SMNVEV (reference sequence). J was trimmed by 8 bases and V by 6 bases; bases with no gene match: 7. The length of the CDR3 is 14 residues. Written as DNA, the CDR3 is TGTGCCAGCAGACAGGGGTGGCGGGATTCACCCCTCCACTTT. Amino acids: CASRQGWRDSPLHF.

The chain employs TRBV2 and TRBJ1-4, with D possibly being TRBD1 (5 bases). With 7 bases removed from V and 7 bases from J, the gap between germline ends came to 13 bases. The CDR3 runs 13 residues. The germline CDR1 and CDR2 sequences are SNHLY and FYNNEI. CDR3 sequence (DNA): TGTGCCAGCACCTTTCGACAGATTGAAAAACTGTTTTTT. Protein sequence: CASTFRQIEKLFF.

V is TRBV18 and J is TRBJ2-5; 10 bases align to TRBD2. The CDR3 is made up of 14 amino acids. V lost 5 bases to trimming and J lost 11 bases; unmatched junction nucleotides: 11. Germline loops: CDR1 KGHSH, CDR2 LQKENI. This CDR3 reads CASSGQREGREQYF. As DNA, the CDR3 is TGTGCCAGCTCAGGTCAGCGGGAGGGCCGGGAGCAGTACTTC.